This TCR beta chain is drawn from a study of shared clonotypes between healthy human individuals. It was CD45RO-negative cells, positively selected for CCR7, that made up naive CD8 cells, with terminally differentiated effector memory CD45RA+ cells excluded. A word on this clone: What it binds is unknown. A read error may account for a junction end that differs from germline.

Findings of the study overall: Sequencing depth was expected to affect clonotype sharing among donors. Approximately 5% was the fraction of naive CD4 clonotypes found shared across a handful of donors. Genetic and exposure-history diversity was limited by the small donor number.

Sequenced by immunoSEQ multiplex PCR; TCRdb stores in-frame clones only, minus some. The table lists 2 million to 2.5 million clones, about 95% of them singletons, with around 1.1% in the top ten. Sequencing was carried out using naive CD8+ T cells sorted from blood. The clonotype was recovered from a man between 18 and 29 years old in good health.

CDR3 coding DNA: TGTGCCAGCAACGTAGTGGGAGAAGACACTGAAGCTTTCTTT. Translating it yields CASNVVGEDTEAFF. The chain couples TRBV9 to TRBJ1-1; no clear D gene. The CDR3 totals 14 residues. The V gene's germline CDR1 is SGDLS and CDR2 YYNGEE.